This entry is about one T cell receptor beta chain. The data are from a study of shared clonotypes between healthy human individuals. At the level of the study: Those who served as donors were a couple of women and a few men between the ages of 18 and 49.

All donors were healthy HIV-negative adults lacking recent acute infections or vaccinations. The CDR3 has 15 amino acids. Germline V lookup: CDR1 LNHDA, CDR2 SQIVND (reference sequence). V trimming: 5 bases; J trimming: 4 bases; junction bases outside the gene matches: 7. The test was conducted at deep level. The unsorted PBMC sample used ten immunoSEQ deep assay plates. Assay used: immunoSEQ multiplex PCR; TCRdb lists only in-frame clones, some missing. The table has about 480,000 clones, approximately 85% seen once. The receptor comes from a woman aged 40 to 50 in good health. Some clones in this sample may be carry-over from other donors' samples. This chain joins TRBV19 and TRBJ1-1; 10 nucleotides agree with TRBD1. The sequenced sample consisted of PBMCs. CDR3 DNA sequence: TGTGCCAGTAGTTCTCGACAGGGGGCTTCCACTGAAGCTTTCTTT. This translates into CASSSRQGASTEAFF.